These 10 T cell receptor beta chains share one sample of origin, sequenced in a study of CD8 T cells in ankylosing spondylitis. TCRdb reprocessed the 5' RACE reads via MiXCR and lists one record per CDR3 protein. Of 200,000 to 250,000 distinct CDR3 sequences listed, around 18% are singletons. Their antigens remain unidentified. General study points: Blood from ankylosing spondylitis patients appeared to carry a characteristic roughly eight-variant TCR beta motif.

The sequencing input was blood, either unsorted or a sorted T cell fraction (not recorded which). Source of these receptors: a male donor with ankylosing spondylitis.

The chain is built from TRBV7-9 and TRBJ2-7; 7 positions match TRBD2. Germline CDR1 is SEHNR and CDR2 is FQNEAQ (reference sequence). V shed 4 bases and J 4 bases; nucleotides not matched to a gene: 4. This CDR3 contains 13 residues. The CDR3 nucleotides read TGTGCCAGCAGCTCCCGCGGGGGATACGAGCAGTACTTC. Its translation: CASSSRGGYEQYF.

This chain uses TRBV29-1 with TRBJ1-2, with a possible D match to TRBD1 (6 bases). The germline V gene encodes CDR1 SQVTM and CDR2 ANQGSEA. CDR3 length: 12 residues. The ends were cut back, 3 bases at V and 8 bases at J, with 13 bases in the middle. This CDR3 reads CSVDLGGKGYTF. CDR3 DNA: TGCAGCGTTGATCTTGGGGGCAAGGGCTACACCTTC.

The chain employs TRBV27 and TRBJ2-1; TRBD2 might be the D (5 bases). There are 12 residues in the CDR3. Germline CDR1 MNHEY, CDR2 SMNVEV (reference sequence). Trimming cost V 5 bases and J 9 bases, with 11 bases left between them. CDR3 sequence: CASSPIEGEQFF. CDR3 in DNA: TGTGCCAGCAGTCCAATAGAGGGTGAGCAGTTCTTC.

The chain employs TRBV28 and TRBJ2-7, with 10 nucleotides matching TRBD2. The CDR3 loop spans 19 amino acids. Germline V gives CDR1 MDHEN, CDR2 SYDVKM. The J segment lost 2 bases and the V segment lost 1 base, leaving 14 bases of the junction unmatched. The chain's CDR3 is CASSLSTTPTSGRTYEQYF. Written as DNA, the CDR3 is TGTGCCAGCAGTTTATCTACCACACCGACTAGCGGGCGTACCTACGAGCAGTACTTC.

The rearrangement joins TRBV12-3 or TRBV12-4 to TRBJ2-2; D is unresolved. The CDR3 length is 14 residues. Trimming cost V 7 bases and J 2 bases, with 11 bases left between them. CDR3 region: CASNGPRNTGELFF. The CDR3 DNA follows: TGTGCCAGCAACGGACCCAGAAACACCGGGGAGCTGTTTTTT.

In this sample, this clonotype turned up a few times. The chain has TRBV12-3 or TRBV12-4 and TRBJ2-3; TRBD1 agrees at 7 bases. Trimming took 5 bases from V and 1 from J; bases not matched to a gene: 6. This CDR3 has 15 residues. In nucleotides, the CDR3 is TGTGCCAGCAGTCAAGGGGGCGGTGGCACAGATACGCAGTATTTT. It encodes CASSQGGGGTDTQYF.

This clonotype has more than one count but fewer than ten. The V call is TRBV11-2, the J call TRBJ2-1; maybe TRBD2 (6 bases). The CDR3 is 14 amino acids. The V gene lost 6 bases and the J gene lost 8 bases, with 17 bases spanning the gap. The germline gives CDR1 SGHAT, CDR2 FQNNGV. The CDR3 loop reads CASRMKWWRDEQFF. DNA for the CDR3: TGTGCCAGCAGGATGAAGTGGTGGAGGGATGAGCAGTTCTTC.

This clonotype was detected once. The chain carries TRBV4-1 and TRBJ1-1; no firm D call. The V gene lost 0 bases and the J gene lost 3 bases, with 5 bases spanning the gap. Germline V gene lookup returns CDR1 MGHRA and CDR2 YSYEKL. The CDR3 spans 13 residues. The CDR3 protein is CASSQEEYTEAFF. CDR3 bases: TGCGCCAGCAGCCAAGAAGAATACACTGAAGCTTTCTTT.

A few counts support this clonotype. This chain links TRBV29-1 with TRBJ1-1, with no clear D. CDR3 length: 16 amino acids. V lost 7 bases and J lost 3, with 24 bases in between. Looked up from germline, CDR1 is SQVTM and CDR2 is ANQGSEA. The CDR3, as DNA: TGCAGCGGGCCTCGTAGGGCCATCGGTTTTGACACTGAAGCTTTCTTT. Its protein product is CSGPRRAIGFDTEAFF.

CDR3 sequence reads: CASRELTGGEETQYF. CDR3 in DNA: TGCGCCAGCAGGGAATTGACAGGGGGAGAAGAGACCCAGTACTTC. The chain is built from TRBV10-2 and TRBJ2-5; TRBD1 aligns across 9 bases. There are 15 residues in the CDR3. V trimming: 6 bases; J trimming: 3 bases; junction bases outside the gene matches: 8. From germline, CDR1 is WSHSY and CDR2 SAAADI.